What follows are 27 T cell receptor beta chains derived from one specimen sequenced in a study of CD8+CD57+ T cells in acquired aplastic anemia. Patients sequenced had flow cytometry evidence of CD8+CD57+ cell expansion. TCR beta VDJ combinations and CDR3 sequences were profiled from genomic DNA. TCRdb used MiXCR to reprocess the reads, holding one entry per CDR3 protein. This sample has roughly 170,000 distinct CDR3 sequences; about 50% occur once, and the top ten carry 10% to 15%. Sequenced: sorted CD4+, CD8+, or CD8+CD57+ T cells (not recorded which) from PBMCs. The receptors derive from a human donor with aplastic anemia.

The chain couples TRBV20-1 to TRBJ1-5; 8 nucleotides align to TRBD1. Germline loops: CDR1 DFQATT, CDR2 SNEGSKA (reference sequence). The CDR3 runs 13 residues. The J segment lost 6 bases and the V segment lost 6 bases, leaving 7 bases of the junction unmatched. The CDR3 region has the DNA TGCAGTGCACAACAGGGGGATGGTCAGCCCCAGCATTTT. Amino acid sequence: CSAQQGDGQPQHF.

This clonotype was counted only a few times. The rearrangement links TRBV11-1 to TRBJ2-4, with D uncertain. The CDR3 is 14 amino acids. CDR1 is SGHAT and CDR2 is FQDESV in the germline V gene (reference sequence). V was pared by 5 bases and J by 6 bases, with 14 bases between. This CDR3 reads CASSPPLGLNIQYF. The CDR3 region has the DNA TGTGCCAGCAGCCCTCCCTTGGGCCTAAACATTCAGTACTTC.

Worth noting for this clonotype: Sequence at one end of the junction differs from germline and may be a read error. The rearrangement uses TRBV24-1 and TRBJ1-2, with TRBD1 as a possible D gene (6 bases). There are 14 residues in the CDR3. Per the germline V gene, CDR1 is KGHDR and CDR2 is SFDVKD. For the CDR3, the DNA is TGTGTCACCAGTGATTCGGACAGTGGGCATGGCTACACCTTC. Its translation is CVTSDSDSGHGYTF.

This clonotype was seen a handful of times. The chain employs TRBV11-2 and TRBJ2-7; D unresolved. The CDR3 runs to 11 residues. Trimming took 0 bases from V and 6 from J, leaving 3 bases between them. Per the germline V gene, CDR1 is SGHAT and CDR2 is FQNNGV. For the CDR3, the DNA is TGTGCCAGCAGCTTAGATGCCGAGCAGTACTTC. Translation gives CASSLDAEQYF.

This clonotype came up a few times. This chain connects TRBV15 to TRBJ2-7; D remains unclear. The CDR3 is made up of 14 amino acids. The germline V gene has CDR1 LNHNV and CDR2 YYDKDF (reference sequence). The ends were cut back, 0 bases at V and 2 bases at J, with 8 bases in the middle. This CDR3 is CATSRDVGAYEQYF. CDR3 coding DNA: TGTGCCACCAGCAGAGATGTAGGAGCCTACGAGCAGTACTTC.

Concerning this clonotype itself: Being one base from a much bigger clone, this may be a read error. V is TRBV6-5 and J is TRBJ1-5; D unclear. The CDR3 consists of 15 residues. The V and J ends lost 0 bases and 4 bases respectively, with 10 bases between them. The germline CDR1 and CDR2 sequences are MNHEY and SVGAGI. The CDR3 DNA sequence: TGTGCCAGCAGTTACTCCGGGGTAGGGAATCAGCCCCAGCATTTT. Amino acid sequence: CASSYSGVGNQPQHF.

This clonotype was picked up many times. V gene TRBV4-2 combines with J gene TRBJ1-5; 9 nucleotides agree with TRBD1. This CDR3 contains 14 residues. J gave up 5 bases and V 5 bases, and 4 bases lay outside the gene matches. Looked up from germline, CDR1 is LGHNA and CDR2 is YNFKEQ. CDR3 in amino acids: CASSKDRGDQPQHF. In nucleotides, the CDR3 is TGTGCCAGCAGCAAGGACAGGGGAGATCAGCCCCAGCATTTT.

The gene calls are TRBV29-1 and TRBJ1-1; D possibly corresponds to TRBD1 (5 bases). With 4 bases removed from V and 4 bases from J, the gap between germline ends came to 10 bases. From germline, CDR1 is SQVTM and CDR2 ANQGSEA. The CDR3 covers 12 residues. CDR3 in DNA: TGCAGCGTTGTCGGGGCGGCCACTGAAGCTTTCTTT. This encodes CSVVGAATEAFF.

The chain combines TRBV5-1 with TRBJ1-4, with D possibly being TRBD1 (5 bases). The germline CDR1 and CDR2 sequences are SGHRS and YFSETQ. The CDR3 has 14 residues. Trimming shortened V by 4 bases and J by 7 bases, and 14 bases separated the two germline ends. The CDR3 reads CASSPSGGPEKLFF. The CDR3 bases are TGCGCCAGCAGCCCGTCGGGGGGACCTGAAAAACTGTTTTTT.

The gene calls are TRBV24-1 and TRBJ2-3, with D hard to call. The CDR3 loop spans 16 amino acids. Per the germline V gene, CDR1 is KGHDR and CDR2 is SFDVKD. V was shortened by 4 bases and J by 0 bases, with 13 bases between the two germline ends. The CDR3 nucleotides are TGTGCCACCAGTGAGTCCCAGCCTTCTAGCACAGATACGCAGTATTTT. Amino acids: CATSESQPSSTDTQYF.

This clonotype was detected many times. This rearrangement joins TRBV19 to TRBJ2-3, with D perhaps matching TRBD2 (5 bases). Germline V lookup: CDR1 LNHDA, CDR2 SQIVND (reference sequence). V lost 1 base, J lost 2 bases, and 19 bases lay in between. The CDR3 has 18 amino acids. The CDR3 DNA reads TGTGCCAGTAGTATAGGTTTAGAGTTGAGCGGATACACAGATACGCAGTATTTT. It encodes CASSIGLELSGYTDTQYF.

The rearrangement joins TRBV2 to TRBJ2-5, with 7 positions matching TRBD2. The V and J ends lost 8 bases and 2 bases, in that order; junction bases with no gene match: 8. CDR1 and CDR2 (germline): SNHLY, FYNNEI. The CDR3 runs 14 residues. The CDR3 nucleotides read TGTGCCAGCCTTGGGGGGGTTGGGCAAGAGACCCAGTACTTC. This gives the protein CASLGGVGQETQYF.

This clonotype was seen at least ten times. The rearrangement uses TRBV5-8 and TRBJ1-2; weak D call: TRBD1 (6 bases). Trimming stripped 2 bases from V and 0 bases from J, with 11 bases between. Per the germline V gene, CDR1 is SGHTS and CDR2 is YDEGEE. This CDR3 comprises 15 residues. The chain's CDR3 is CASSFGGLANYGYTF. CDR3 nucleotides: TGTGCCAGCAGCTTTGGGGGCCTTGCTAACTATGGCTACACCTTC.

About this clonotype itself: This may be a read error: a much more frequent sequence differs by one nucleotide. The chain is built from TRBV10-3 and TRBJ2-2; 8 nucleotides match TRBD2. The germline gives CDR1 ENHRY, CDR2 SYGVKD. The length of the CDR3 is 15 residues. Germline trimming cut 11 bases from V and 4 bases from J; bases unmatched to any gene: 12. The CDR3 reads CAALRAGGGTGELFF. The CDR3 coding sequence is TGTGCCGCCCTCCGGGCGGGGGGAGGCACCGGGGAGCTGTTTTTT.

The V gene is TRBV11-3, the J gene TRBJ2-5; TRBD1 is a possible D gene (5 bases). Germline V gene sequence: CDR1 SGHNT, CDR2 YENEEA. The CDR3 is made up of 14 amino acids. The V gene lost 3 bases and the J gene lost 2 bases, with 10 bases spanning the gap. The CDR3 reads CASSFDRTQETQYF. CDR3 bases: TGTGCCAGCAGCTTTGACAGAACACAAGAGACCCAGTACTTC.

This clonotype was recorded a few times. The chain links TRBV18 to TRBJ2-1, with D possibly TRBD2 on 6 matching bases. This CDR3 comprises 13 residues. Looked up from germline, CDR1 is KGHSH and CDR2 is LQKENI. V was pared by 1 base and J by 10 bases, with 11 bases between. The chain's CDR3 is CASSPREVWEQFF. CDR3 sequence (DNA): TGTGCCAGCTCACCACGGGAGGTATGGGAGCAGTTCTTC.

In this sample, this clonotype turned up many times. This chain links TRBV7-9 with TRBJ2-7; unclear D gene. Per the germline V gene, CDR1 is SEHNR and CDR2 is FQNEAQ (reference sequence). The V and J ends lost 5 bases and 0 bases respectively, with 5 bases between them. The CDR3 loop spans 12 amino acids. The CDR3 here is CASSVSSYEQYF. CDR3 nucleotide sequence: TGTGCCAGCAGCGTTAGCTCCTACGAGCAGTACTTC.

This clonotype has a handful of counts. For the CDR3, the DNA is TGTGCCAGTAGCCATATCGGGGGGCCCCAGCATTTT. Translating it yields CASSHIGGPQHF. This chain links TRBV19 with TRBJ1-5; possible D gene TRBD1, 5 bases. The germline V and J ends were trimmed by 6 bases and 9 bases, with 12 bases remaining between them. The CDR3 has 12 amino acids. The germline V gene has CDR1 LNHDA and CDR2 SQIVND (reference sequence).

The chain employs TRBV11-2 and TRBJ1-2; D gene unclear. Germline V gives CDR1 SGHAT, CDR2 FQNNGV. The CDR3 loop spans 17 amino acids. V was shortened by 3 bases and J by 0 bases, with 17 bases between the two germline ends. CDR3 nucleotides: TGTGCCAGCAGCTTTACCGGGCCCGCCGAGTCTAACTATGGCTACACCTTC. This translates into CASSFTGPAESNYGYTF.

A single count supports this clonotype. V and J are TRBV19 and TRBJ1-4; 9 positions agree with TRBD1. Losses at the gene ends were 6 bases for V and 11 bases for J; bases not matched to a gene: 10. This CDR3 spans 14 amino acids. CDR1 and CDR2 from the germline V gene are LNHDA and SQIVND (reference sequence). The CDR3 DNA sequence: TGTGCCAGTAGCAAAGGGACAGGGATGATGAAACTGTTTTTT. It translates to CASSKGTGMMKLFF.

The chain joins TRBV5-4 to TRBJ2-3, with D maybe TRBD1 (6 bases). Germline V CDR1 and CDR2: SGHNT, YYREEE (reference sequence). The CDR3 has 15 residues. Deletions cut 0 bases from V and 3 bases from J, with 11 bases between. CDR3 bases: TGTGCCAGCAGCTTGGGAGGGGGACGGACAGATACGCAGTATTTT. Protein product: CASSLGGGRTDTQYF.

Points on this clonotype: A read error may produce the germline difference seen at one junction end. The chain is built from TRBV19 and TRBJ1-2, with 8 bases matching TRBD1. CDR1 and CDR2 (germline): LNHDA, SQIVND (reference sequence). This CDR3 has 13 residues. The CDR3 loop reads CASSTQGAQGYSF. The CDR3 DNA reads TGTGCCAGTAGTACCCAGGGGGCGCAGGGCTACAGCTTC.

Notes on this clonotype: The junction departs from germline at one end; a sequencing error may be responsible. The chain couples TRBV10-3 to TRBJ2-1; maybe TRBD2 (6 bases). This CDR3 contains 15 residues. CDR1 and CDR2 from the germline V gene are ENHRY and SYGVKD. The CDR3 DNA sequence: TGTGCCAGCAGTGCACTAGCAGAAAACTACAATGAGCAGTTCTTC. This gives the protein CASSALAENYNEQFF.

This clonotype has at least ten counts. This chain uses TRBV20-1 with TRBJ2-1; the match to TRBD2 covers 12 bases. The CDR3 contains 15 residues. The trim removed 4 bases at V and 8 bases at J, leaving 9 bases unmatched. The germline CDR1 and CDR2 sequences are DFQATT and SNEGSKA (reference sequence). The chain's CDR3 is CSANRLAGAADEQFF. Written as DNA, the CDR3 is TGCAGTGCTAATCGACTAGCGGGGGCGGCGGATGAGCAGTTCTTC.

The chain joins TRBV11-2 to TRBJ2-7, with TRBD1 matching over 7 bases. With 1 base clipped from V and 3 bases from J, the junction kept 6 bases outside the gene matches. The CDR3 is made up of 15 amino acids. The germline V gene encodes CDR1 SGHAT and CDR2 FQNNGV. CDR3 region: CASSLVVGTVYEQYF. The CDR3 DNA reads TGTGCCAGCAGCTTAGTGGTCGGGACAGTCTACGAGCAGTACTTC.

The chain couples TRBV2 to TRBJ2-1, with 7 bases identical to TRBD2. After removal of 8 bases from V and 6 bases from J, the junction contained 7 bases not matched to a gene. CDR3 size: 13 residues. Per germline, CDR1 SNHLY and CDR2 FYNNEI. The CDR3 DNA is TGTGCCAGCGGCGGACTAGAGTTCAATGAGCAGTTCTTC. Protein: CASGGLEFNEQFF. Using reference TRBV2 and TRBJ2-1 for the parts outside the CDR3, the full variable domain is EPEVTQTPSHQVTQMGQEVILRCVPISNHLYFYWYRQILGQKVEFLVSFYNNEISEKSEIFDDQFSVERPDGSNFTLKIRSTKLEDSAMYFCASGGLEFNEQFFGPGTRLTVL.

This sequence joins TRBV24-1 and TRBJ1-1; D is uncertain. The CDR3 has 13 amino acids. CDR1 is KGHDR and CDR2 is SFDVKD in the germline V gene. Trimming cost V 2 bases and J 0 bases, with 3 bases left between them. For the CDR3, the DNA is TGTGCCACCAGTGATTCGATGAACACTGAAGCTTTCTTT. Residues: CATSDSMNTEAFF.